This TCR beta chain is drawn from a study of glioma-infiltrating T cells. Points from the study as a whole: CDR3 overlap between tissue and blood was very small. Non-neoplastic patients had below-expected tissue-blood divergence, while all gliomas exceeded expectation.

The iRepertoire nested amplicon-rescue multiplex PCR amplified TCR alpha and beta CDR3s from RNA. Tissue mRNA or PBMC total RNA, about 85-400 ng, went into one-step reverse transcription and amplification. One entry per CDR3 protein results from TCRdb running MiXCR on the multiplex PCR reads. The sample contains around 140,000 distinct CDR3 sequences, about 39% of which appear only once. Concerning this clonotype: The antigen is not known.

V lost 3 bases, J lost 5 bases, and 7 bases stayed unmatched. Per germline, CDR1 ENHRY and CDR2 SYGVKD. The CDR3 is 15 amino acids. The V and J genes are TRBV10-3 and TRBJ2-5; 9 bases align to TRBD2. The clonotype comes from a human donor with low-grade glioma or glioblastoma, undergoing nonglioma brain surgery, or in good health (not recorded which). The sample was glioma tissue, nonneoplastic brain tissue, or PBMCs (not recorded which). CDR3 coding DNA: TGTGCCATCAGTGACCTGGGACTAGCTGGTGAGACCCAGTACTTC. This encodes CAISDLGLAGETQYF.